These 11 T cell receptor beta chains were all obtained from the same sample, sequenced in a study of response to subunit inactivated influenza vaccine. One entry per CDR3 protein, called by TCRdb with MiXCR from the RT-PCR reads. The repertoire consists of 560,000 or so distinct CDR3 sequences, with under 9% occurring once and the leading ten covering over 10%. The source material was PBMCs from blood, sampled around 25 months after vaccination. The receptors were gathered from a man between 50 and 75 years old who received an inactivated influenza vaccine.

This clonotype showed up many times. The V and J genes are TRBV29-1 and TRBJ1-1; 9 bases are shared with TRBD1. The germline CDR1 and CDR2 sequences are SQVTM and ANQGSEA. The V and J ends lost 6 bases and 4 bases, in that order; junction bases with no gene match: 9. The CDR3 has 14 amino acids. The CDR3 sequence: CSVLNRGRTTEAFF. The DNA for the CDR3 is TGCAGCGTCCTAAACAGGGGGCGGACCACTGAAGCTTTCTTT.

This clonotype was observed a handful of times. The chain is built from TRBV15 and TRBJ2-2; 13 nucleotides match TRBD2. CDR3 length equals 16 residues. The germline gives CDR1 LNHNV, CDR2 YYDKDF (reference sequence). The ends lost 3 bases at V and 4 bases at J; junction bases unmatched: 2. The CDR3, as DNA: TGTGCCACCAGCAGGGGACTAGCGGGAACCACCGGGGAGCTGTTTTTT. Residues: CATSRGLAGTTGELFF.

This clonotype has a count of ten or more. The genes are TRBV20-1 and TRBJ2-5, with D perhaps matching TRBD2 (6 bases). V was cut by 0 bases and J by 5 bases, with 16 bases left in between. Germline V CDR1 and CDR2: DFQATT, SNEGSKA (reference sequence). The CDR3 consists of 15 residues. CDR3 bases: TGCAGTGCTAGAGATCAAGTCTTTGCGGGGGAGACCCAGTACTTC. The encoded protein is CSARDQVFAGETQYF.

In this sample, this clonotype turned up a few times. The chain combines TRBV6-2 or TRBV6-3 with TRBJ2-1; 9 bases fit TRBD2. The germline V gene encodes CDR1 MNHEY and CDR2 SVGEGT. This CDR3 region has 19 residues. J lost 0 bases, V lost 2 bases, and 11 bases had no gene match. The CDR3 DNA follows: TGTGCCAGCAGTTACAGGCTAGCGGGAATCCGGAGCTCCTACAATGAGCAGTTCTTC. Encoded protein: CASSYRLAGIRSSYNEQFF.

This clonotype was seen a few times. The rearrangement uses TRBV20-1 and TRBJ2-1; possibly TRBD1 for D (6 bases). The CDR3 consists of 16 residues. V was trimmed by 0 bases and J by 4 bases, leaving 16 bases between them. Germline V CDR1 and CDR2: DFQATT, SNEGSKA (reference sequence). CDR3 sequence (DNA): TGCAGTGCTAGAGAGGCCGACAGGCCGCTTTACAATGAGCAGTTCTTC. Protein: CSAREADRPLYNEQFF.

V gene TRBV28 combines with J gene TRBJ2-5; D is ambiguous. Germline CDR1 reads MDHEN; CDR2 reads SYDVKM. V was clipped by 3 bases and J by 4 bases, with 15 bases between them. The CDR3 is 15 amino acids. The CDR3 loop reads CASSFGHTRRETQYF. As DNA, the CDR3 is TGTGCCAGCAGTTTTGGGCATACCCGGAGAGAGACCCAGTACTTC.

This clonotype has at least ten counts. This chain connects TRBV10-2 to TRBJ2-5, with TRBD2 matching 12 bases. Losses at the gene ends were 6 bases for V and 4 bases for J; bases not matched to a gene: 6. Germline CDR1 reads WSHSY; CDR2 reads SAAADI. The CDR3 spans 15 residues. The CDR3 DNA reads as TGCGCCAGCAGCCTAGCGGGAGGGCCGGGAGAGACCCAGTACTTC. Residues: CASSLAGGPGETQYF.

V usage is TRBV20-1 and J usage is TRBJ2-7; 11 nucleotides agree with TRBD2. The CDR3 runs to 19 residues. The germline V gene has CDR1 DFQATT and CDR2 SNEGSKA (reference sequence). The V and J ends lost 1 base and 0 bases, in that order; junction bases with no gene match: 14. CDR3 amino acids: CSARGPGSSGRISSYEQYF. CDR3 bases: TGCAGTGCTAGAGGGCCCGGATCTAGCGGGAGGATAAGCTCCTACGAGCAGTACTTC.

CDR3 region: CASSPLPEGRAGELFF. The CDR3 region has the DNA TGTGCCAGCAGCCCACTCCCGGAGGGCCGGGCCGGGGAGCTGTTTTTT. The rearrangement links TRBV5-5 to TRBJ2-2, with D maybe TRBD2 (6 bases). Germline CDR1 reads SGHKS; CDR2 reads YYEKEE (reference sequence). V was trimmed by 4 bases and J by 6 bases, leaving 19 bases between them. CDR3 size: 16 residues. Using reference TRBV5-5 and TRBJ2-2 for the parts outside the CDR3, the full variable domain is DAGVTQSPTHLIKTRGQQVTLRCSPISGHKSVSWYQQVLGQGPQFIFQYYEKEERGRGNFPDRFSARQFPNYSSELNVNALLLGDSALYLCASSPLPEGRAGELFFGEGSRLTVL.

This clonotype was found many times. V is TRBV7-2 and J is TRBJ2-7; D is perhaps TRBD1 (6 bases). V was shortened by 1 base and J by 4 bases, with 11 bases between the two germline ends. CDR1 SGHTA and CDR2 FQGNSA come from the germline V gene. This CDR3 is 14 amino acids long. CDR3 sequence reads: CASSLVQGSYEQYF. The CDR3, as DNA: TGTGCCAGCAGCTTAGTCCAGGGGTCGTACGAGCAGTACTTC.

This CDR3 is CSARDRFRGSYEQYF. CDR3 coding DNA: TGCAGTGCTAGAGATCGATTTCGTGGCTCCTACGAGCAGTACTTC. This chain joins TRBV20-1 and TRBJ2-7; the D is unclear. CDR1 and CDR2 from the germline V gene are DFQATT and SNEGSKA (reference sequence). The V and J ends lost 0 bases and 0 bases respectively, with 12 bases between them. The length of the CDR3 is 15 residues.